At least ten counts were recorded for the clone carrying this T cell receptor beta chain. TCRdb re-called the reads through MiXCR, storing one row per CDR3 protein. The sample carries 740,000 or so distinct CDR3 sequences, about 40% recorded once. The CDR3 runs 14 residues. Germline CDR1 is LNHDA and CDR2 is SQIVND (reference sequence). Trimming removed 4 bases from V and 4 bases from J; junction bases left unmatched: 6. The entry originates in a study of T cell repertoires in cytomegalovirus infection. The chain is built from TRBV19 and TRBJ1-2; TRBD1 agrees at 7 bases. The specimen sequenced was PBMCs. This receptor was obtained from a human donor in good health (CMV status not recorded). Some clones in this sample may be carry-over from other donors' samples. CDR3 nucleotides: TGTGCCAGTAGTACCTCCGGGACAGTCTATGGCTACACCTTC. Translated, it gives CASSTSGTVYGYTF.